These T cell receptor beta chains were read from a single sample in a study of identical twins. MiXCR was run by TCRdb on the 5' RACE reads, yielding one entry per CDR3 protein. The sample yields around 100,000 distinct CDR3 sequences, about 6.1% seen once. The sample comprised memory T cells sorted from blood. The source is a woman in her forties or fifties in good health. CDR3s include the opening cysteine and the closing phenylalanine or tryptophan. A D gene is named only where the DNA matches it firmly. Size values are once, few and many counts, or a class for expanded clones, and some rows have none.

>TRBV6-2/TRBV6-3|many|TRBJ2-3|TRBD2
TGTGCCAGCCGCGAGTCCGGGAGGGCGTCCACAGATACGCAGTATTTT
CASRESGRASTDTQYF
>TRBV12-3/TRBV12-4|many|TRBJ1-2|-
TGTGCCAGCAGTTTATCGGCCGACTATGGCTACACCTTC
CASSLSADYGYTF
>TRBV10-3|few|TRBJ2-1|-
TGTGCCATCAGGCTGACTGACAATGAGCAGTTCTTC
CAIRLTDNEQFF
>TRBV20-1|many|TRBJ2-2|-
TGCAGTGCTAGGACTACTAGCACCGGGGAGCTGTTTTTT
CSARTTSTGELFF
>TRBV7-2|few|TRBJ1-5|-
TGTGCCAGCAGCAGAACAGGGTCCAACAATCAGCCCCAGCATTTT
CASSRTGSNNQPQHF
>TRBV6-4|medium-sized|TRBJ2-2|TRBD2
TGTGCCAGCAGTGCCACCGGCGGCGGGGGCACCGGGGAGCTGTTTTTT
CASSATGGGGTGELFF
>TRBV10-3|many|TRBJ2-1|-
TGTGCCATCAGTGAGGGGGGCTCCAATGAGCAGTTCTTC
CAISEGGSNEQFF
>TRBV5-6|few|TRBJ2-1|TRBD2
TGTGCCAGCAAAGAAACCGGGACTAGCGACTACAATGAGCAGTTCTTC
CASKETGTSDYNEQFF
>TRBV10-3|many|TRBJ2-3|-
TGTGCCACCAGGCCGGGTGCGGAAGATACGCAGTATTTT
CATRPGAEDTQYF
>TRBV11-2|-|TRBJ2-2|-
TGTGCCAGCAGCCCTCTCGGGCAAGCGAACACCGGGGAGCTGTTTTTT
CASSPLGQANTGELFF
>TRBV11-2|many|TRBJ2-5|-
TGTGCCAGCAGCCCGTTACAGGGCCGGGAGACCCAGTACTTC
CASSPLQGRETQYF